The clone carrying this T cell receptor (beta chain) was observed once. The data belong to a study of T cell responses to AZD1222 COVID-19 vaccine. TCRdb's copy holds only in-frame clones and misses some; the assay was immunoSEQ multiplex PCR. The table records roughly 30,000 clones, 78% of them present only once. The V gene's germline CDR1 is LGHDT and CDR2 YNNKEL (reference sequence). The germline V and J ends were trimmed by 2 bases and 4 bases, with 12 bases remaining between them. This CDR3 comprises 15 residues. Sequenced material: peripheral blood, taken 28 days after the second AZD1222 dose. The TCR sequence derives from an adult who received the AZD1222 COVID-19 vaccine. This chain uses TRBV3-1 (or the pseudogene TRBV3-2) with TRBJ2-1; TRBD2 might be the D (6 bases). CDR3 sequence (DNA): TGTGCCAGCAGCCAACGGGACTTCAATTACAATGAGCAGTTCTTC. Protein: CASSQRDFNYNEQFF.